Included here is one TCR beta chain sequence, with context. After removal of 4 bases from V and 7 bases from J, the junction contained 10 bases not matched to a gene. The germline V gene encodes CDR1 MNHNS and CDR2 SASEGT. This CDR3 has 17 residues. From the 5' RACE reads, TCRdb called clonotypes with MiXCR, one entry per CDR3 protein. The table records around 1.7 million distinct CDR3 sequences, more than 30% of them present only once. The sample comes from a study of identical twins. The sequenced material came from cord blood. The clonotype comes from a newborn girl in good health. The chain combines TRBV6-1 with TRBJ2-7; 16 nucleotides agree with TRBD2. CDR3 in DNA: TGTGCCAGCAGTGGACCCGGGACTAGCGGGAGGGTACAAGAGCAGTACTTC. Encoded protein: CASSGPGTSGRVQEQYF.